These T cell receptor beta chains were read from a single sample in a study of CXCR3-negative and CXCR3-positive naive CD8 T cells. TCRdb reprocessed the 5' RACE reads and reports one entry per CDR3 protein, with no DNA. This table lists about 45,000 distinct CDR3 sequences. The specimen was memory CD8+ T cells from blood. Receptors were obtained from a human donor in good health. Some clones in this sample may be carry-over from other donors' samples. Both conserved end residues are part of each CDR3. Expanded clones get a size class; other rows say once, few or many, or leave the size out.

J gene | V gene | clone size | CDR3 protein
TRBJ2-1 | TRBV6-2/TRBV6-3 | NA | CASSFSSIRSYNEQFF
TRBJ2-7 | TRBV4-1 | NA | CASSQTGLAPYEQYF
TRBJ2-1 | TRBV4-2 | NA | CASSPEFSSYNEQFF
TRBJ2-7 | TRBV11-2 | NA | CASSLGGGSYEQYF
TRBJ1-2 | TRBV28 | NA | CASSQYPRTGGVEGYTF
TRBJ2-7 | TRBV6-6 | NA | CASSYTADYEQYF
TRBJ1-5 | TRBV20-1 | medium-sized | CSARPTGTYSNQPQHF
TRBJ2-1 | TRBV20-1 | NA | CSARGGLATNEQFF
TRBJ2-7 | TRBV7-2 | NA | CASSITSGGLTYEQYF
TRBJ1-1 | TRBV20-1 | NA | CSAGTGGRAEAFF
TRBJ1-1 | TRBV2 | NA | CASNGGSEAFF